The rows below give T cell receptor beta chains drawn from one sample of a study of blood T cell repertoires in COVID-19. Generated by immunoSEQ multiplex PCR, the TCRdb table keeps only in-frame clones and is missing some. In the table there are just over 300,000 clones, roughly 89% of which are singletons. Sequenced: PBMCs or T cells enriched from blood (not recorded which). The receptors here all came from a woman aged 18-30 years who had recovered from COVID-19. Each CDR3 is given with its conserved first and last residue. D genes are given only for firm matches. Expanded clones are given a class, and other clones once, few, many or no size at all.

once TRBJ2-1 TRBV7-6 - TGTGCCAGCAGCTTAGCGGAGACTAGAGGCGGCTATGAGCAGTTCTTC CASSLAETRGGYEQFF
- TRBJ1-1 TRBV5-1 - TGCGCCAGCAGCTTGGCTTGGAGTGCAGCTTTCTTT CASSLAWSAAFF
- TRBJ2-5 TRBV27 TRBD2 TGTGCCAGCAGTCCCTTCGGGTTAGCGGGGCCCAGGGGAGAGACCCAGTACTTC CASSPFGLAGPRGETQYF
- TRBJ2-1 TRBV21-1 - TGTGCCAGCAGCAAACAAGGGTATTCCAGAAGACTAGACCCCTACAATGAGCAGTTCTTC CASSKQGYSRRLDPYNEQFF
- TRBJ2-4 TRBV9 TRBD2 TGTGCCAGCAGCGTACCTAGCGGGAGTGGTATGGCCAAAAACATTCAGTACTTC CASSVPSGSGMAKNIQYF
- TRBJ1-1 TRBV10-3 - TGTGCCATCCGGGTAACGAGCGGGAACACTGAAGCTTTCTTT CAIRVTSGNTEAFF
once TRBJ1-1 TRBV7-3 - TGTGCCAGCAGCAAGGACAGAAACACTGAAGCTTTCTTT CASSKDRNTEAFF
- TRBJ1-5 TRBV5-1 - TGCGCCAGCAGCTGGGCGAGGGTTAGCAATCAGCCCCAGCATTTT CASSWARVSNQPQHF
- TRBJ1-1 TRBV5-4 TRBD1 TGTGCCAGCAGCTTGGCCCAGGGGGGGAACACTGAAGCTTTCTTT CASSLAQGGNTEAFF
- TRBJ2-7 TRBV2 TRBD1 TGTGCCAGCAGCCCCGGGACAGGGAAAATCTACGAGCAGTACTTC CASSPGTGKIYEQYF
- TRBJ2-1 TRBV5-4 TRBD1 TGTGCCAGCAGCGAAACAGGGGACTCCTACAATGAGCAGTTCTTC CASSETGDSYNEQFF
- TRBJ2-7 TRBV27 TRBD1 TGTGCCAGCAGAAATACCGGGACAGGGAACGAGCAGTACTTC CASRNTGTGNEQYF
many TRBJ2-2 TRBV19 - TGTGCCAGTAGTCTCTCACCATCGGGCACCGGGGAGCTGTTTTTT CASSLSPSGTGELFF
- TRBJ2-3 TRBV7-2 - TGTGCCAGCAGCTTAGGGGGCAGGGGATTCACAGATACGCAGTATTTT CASSLGGRGFTDTQYF
- TRBJ2-5 TRBV7-3 - TGTGCCAGCAGCCCCCACGGGTTCCGTCAAGAGACCCAGTACTTC CASSPHGFRQETQYF
- TRBJ1-5 TRBV4-2 - TGTGCCAGCAGCCAAGACCGCCGGGCGAGGACAGCTGTCAGGCCCCAGCATTTT CASSQDRRARTAVRPQHF
- TRBJ2-3 TRBV7-9 - TGTGCCAGCAGCTTAGTGGGGACTCTCGATGCTAGCACAGATACGCAGTATTTT CASSLVGTLDASTDTQYF
- TRBJ2-3 TRBV19 - TGTGCCAGTAGTGTAGGAGGCACAGATACGCAGTATTTT CASSVGGTDTQYF
- TRBJ2-5 TRBV5-1 - TGCGCCAGCAGCTTAATAAGAGCGGAGCAAGAGACCCAGTACTTC CASSLIRAEQETQYF
- TRBJ2-7 TRBV28 TRBD1 TGTGCCAGCAGCCCGGGACAGGGGGCCTACGAGCAGTACTTC CASSPGQGAYEQYF
- TRBJ2-7 TRBV4-2 - TGTGCCAGCAGCCCACGACAGGCCTTCTCCTACGAGCAGTACTTC CASSPRQAFSYEQYF
- TRBJ1-4 TRBV7-6 - TGTGCCAGCAGCTATCAACGGGGGGAAGAAAAACTGTTTTTT CASSYQRGEEKLFF
- TRBJ2-5 TRBV7-2 TRBD2 TGTGCCAGCAGCTTATACGGCGGGGGGGCTCGGGAGACCCAGTACTTC CASSLYGGGARETQYF
- TRBJ2-7 TRBV5-1 - TGCGCCAGCAGCTTGGAGGGGGCGGGGGGAGGTAGTTCCTACGAGCAGTACTTC CASSLEGAGGGSSYEQYF
- TRBJ2-5 TRBV9 TRBD2 TGTGCCAGCAGCGTAAGCGGGAGGTTCGAAGAGACCCAGTACTTC CASSVSGRFEETQYF
- TRBJ2-7 TRBV5-6 TRBD1 TGTGCCAGCAACAGGGGTTCGTACGAGCAGTACTTC CASNRGSYEQYF
- TRBJ2-5 TRBV5-1 TRBD2 TGCGCCAGCAGCGTACCGATAGCGGGAGGGGCTCAGACCCAGTACTTC CASSVPIAGGAQTQYF
- TRBJ2-1 TRBV27 TRBD1 TGTGCCAGCAGTTTCGGACAGGCTCGGGCGAATGAGCAGTTCTTC CASSFGQARANEQFF
- TRBJ1-3 TRBV5-4 - TGTGCCAGCAGCCCGGACAGTAACAGAAACACCATATATTTT CASSPDSNRNTIYF
- TRBJ1-2 TRBV6-5 TRBD1 TGTGCCAGCAGTTACCGGACAGGGATGCTATATGGCTACACCTTC CASSYRTGMLYGYTF
few TRBJ2-1 TRBV27 - TGTGCCAGCAGCCCCCGCGGAGGGAGTAGTGAGCAGTTCTTC CASSPRGGSSEQFF
once TRBJ1-4 TRBV7-9 - TGTGCCAGCATGGAGACAGGAGAAGGAAAACTGTTTTTT CASMETGEGKLFF
- TRBJ2-5 TRBV7-8 TRBD2 TGTGCCAGCAGCCGAGGACTAGCGGGGGGGCGAGAGACCCAGTACTTC CASSRGLAGGRETQYF
- TRBJ1-1 TRBV4-3 TRBD1 TGCGCCAGCAGCCAAGTTGGCAGGGGGCGTGAAGCTTTCTTT CASSQVGRGREAFF
once TRBJ1-1 TRBV28 TRBD1 TGTGCCAGCAGTTTAGGGGACAGGGATTTCACTGAAGCTTTCTTT CASSLGDRDFTEAFF
- TRBJ2-3 TRBV27 - TGTGCCAGTAGAGTTTCAGGGTACACAGATACGCAGTATTTT CASRVSGYTDTQYF
- TRBJ2-1 TRBV7-2 - TGTGCCAGCAGCTCACCAACGACAGGACTTAGCTCCTACAATGAGCAGTTCTTC CASSSPTTGLSSYNEQFF
- TRBJ2-7 TRBV2 - TGTGCCAGTTGGACAGCTTCCTACGAGCAGTACTTC CASWTASYEQYF
- TRBJ1-3 TRBV6-6 - TGTGCCAGCAGTTACCAAAACACCATATATTTT CASSYQNTIYF
- TRBJ2-2 TRBV9 - TGTGCCAGCAGCGGTGGAACTAGGGAGCTGTTTTTT CASSGGTRELFF
- TRBJ1-1 TRBV5-1 - TGCGCCAGCAGCCTACAGACAGGTCGAGAGGTGAACACTGAAGCTTTCTTT CASSLQTGREVNTEAFF
- TRBJ2-3 TRBV3-1/TRBV3-2 TRBD2 TGTGCCAGCAGCCAAGCGGGGGGGACAGATACGCAGTATTTT CASSQAGGTDTQYF
- TRBJ2-5 TRBV5-4 - TGTGCCAGCAGTCCCGGTGAGGGTCGGGAGACCCAGTACTTC CASSPGEGRETQYF
- TRBJ2-3 TRBV18 - TGTGCCAGCTCAAAGACTAGCACAGATACGCAGTATTTT CASSKTSTDTQYF
- TRBJ1-6 TRBV18 - TGTGCCAGCTCACCAGGGTTGGAGAATTCACCCCTCCACTTT CASSPGLENSPLHF
few TRBJ1-2 TRBV6-1 TRBD1 TGTGCCAGCAGTGAGGGGGACAGCTCCTATGGCTACACCTTC CASSEGDSSYGYTF
- TRBJ1-1 TRBV9 - TGTGCCAGCAGCGTGGATTCCGGGGACACTGAAGCTTTCTTT CASSVDSGDTEAFF
once TRBJ2-7 TRBV6-5 TRBD1 TGTGCCACCCCCGGGACAGCTGCCCCCTACGAGCAGTACTTC CATPGTAAPYEQYF
- TRBJ1-2 TRBV4-2 - TGTGCCAGCAGCCAAGATTTCGCAGGGCGATCCTATGGCTACACCTTC CASSQDFAGRSYGYTF
- TRBJ2-5 TRBV23-1 - TGCGCCAGCAGTCACCATTGGGGCAACCAAGAGACCCAGTACTTC CASSHHWGNQETQYF
many TRBJ2-7 TRBV6-1 - TGTGCCAGCAGTGATCCAGGCCTACTCTCCTACGAGCAGTACTTC CASSDPGLLSYEQYF
few TRBJ1-1 TRBV7-8 TRBD1 TGTGCCAGCAGCCTGGGGACAGGGGGTGACACTGAAGCTTTCTTT CASSLGTGGDTEAFF
once TRBJ1-5 TRBV28 TRBD1 TGTGCCAGCAGGTCGACAGGGGGCGGCCAGCCCCAGCATTTT CASRSTGGGQPQHF
- TRBJ2-7 TRBV27 - TGTGCCAGCAGTTTAGGGGGGGGCGATGGGTACGAGCAGTACTTC CASSLGGGDGYEQYF
few TRBJ1-2 TRBV29-1 - TGCAGCGTTGAACATCCCTTCGGGACACTTTATGGCTACACCTTC CSVEHPFGTLYGYTF
- TRBJ2-5 TRBV5-4 TRBD2 TGTGCCAGCAGCTCCAGACTAGCGGGGGGAGAGACCCAGTACTTC CASSSRLAGGETQYF
- TRBJ2-7 TRBV4-3 - TGCGCCAGCAGCCAAGATCGAACAGAGACGTACGAGCAGTACTTC CASSQDRTETYEQYF
- TRBJ2-1 TRBV7-2 - TGTGCCAGCAGGATACGGGGGGCGAGCTCCTACAATGAGCAGTTCTTC CASRIRGASSYNEQFF
once TRBJ1-5 TRBV4-3 TRBD1 TGCGCCAGCAGCCAAGTCCCCGGGACAGGTTTTAGTCAGCCCCAGCATTTT CASSQVPGTGFSQPQHF